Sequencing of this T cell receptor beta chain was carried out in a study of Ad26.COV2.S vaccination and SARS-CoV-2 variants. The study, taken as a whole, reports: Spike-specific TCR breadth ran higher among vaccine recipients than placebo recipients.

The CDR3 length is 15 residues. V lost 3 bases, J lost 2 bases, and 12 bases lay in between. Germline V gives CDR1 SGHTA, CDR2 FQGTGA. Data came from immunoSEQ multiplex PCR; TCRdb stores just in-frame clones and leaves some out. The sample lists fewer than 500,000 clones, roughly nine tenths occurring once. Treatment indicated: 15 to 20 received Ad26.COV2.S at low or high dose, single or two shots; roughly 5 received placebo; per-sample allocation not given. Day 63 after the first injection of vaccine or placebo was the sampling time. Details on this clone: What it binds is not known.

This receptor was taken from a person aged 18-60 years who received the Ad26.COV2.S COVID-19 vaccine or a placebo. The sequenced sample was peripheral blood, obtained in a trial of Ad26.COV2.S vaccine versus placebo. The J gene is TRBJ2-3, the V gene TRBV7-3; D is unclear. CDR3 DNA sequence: TGTGCCAGCAGCTTCGTCTCCGGGTACACAGATACGCAGTATTTT. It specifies CASSFVSGYTDTQYF. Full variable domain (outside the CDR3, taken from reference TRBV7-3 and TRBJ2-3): GAGVSQTPSNKVTEKGKYVELRCDPISGHTALYWYRQSLGQGPEFLIYFQGTGAADDSGLPNDRFFAVRPEGSVSTLKIQRTERGDSAVYLCASSFVSGYTDTQYFGPGTRLTVL.